The clone carrying this TCR beta chain was recorded at least ten times. The antigen is unknown. This entry belongs to a study of T cells in Graves' hyperthyroidism and ophthalmopathy. Study-wide results and caveats: Most thyroid clonotypes with frequency above 0.001 were detected in blood. From stable hyperthyroidism, ophthalmopathy was set apart by a 13 V-J model.

The germline gives CDR1 MDHEN, CDR2 SYDVKM. V gave up 3 bases and J gave up 1 base, with 9 bases separating them. The CDR3 loop spans 14 amino acids. Diagnoses were established using clinical symptoms, serum thyroxine and TRAb, thyroid ultrasound and orbital computed tomography. There were TCR beta CDR3 regions amplified from RNA transcripts. First-round RT-PCR targeting the TCR CDR3 was performed with the HTBI primer set. MiXCR, run by TCRdb on the multiplex PCR reads, gives a single entry per CDR3 protein. The sample holds 400,000 or so distinct CDR3 sequences, over 12% seen once. V gene TRBV28 combines with J gene TRBJ2-5; D is undetermined. The source of this sequence is a woman in her sixties with Graves' ophthalmopathy. Sequenced: blood. The CDR3 is CASSFPHSQETQYF. CDR3 in DNA: TGTGCCAGCAGTTTTCCCCACAGCCAAGAGACCCAGTACTTC.